The 22 T cell receptor beta chains below all came from one sample that was sequenced in a study of blood T cell repertoires in COVID-19 (dated by TCRdb to about 2020). Libraries were constructed by the immunoSEQ multiplex PCR assay. TCRdb took over this immuneACCESS table, retaining in-frame rearrangements with V and J assigned. Such tables are incomplete; in checked studies, under half of the missing clones stem from an unresolved V gene, and the remainder is unexplained. Within this sample are 250,000 to 350,000 clones, with approximately 90% of them counted one time only. The ten top clones hold about 8.9% of the sample. What was sequenced was PBMCs or T cells enriched from blood (not recorded which). These receptors were taken from a woman between 18 and 29 years old who had recovered from COVID-19.

A single count supports this clone. The chain employs TRBV9 and TRBJ1-4; the D gene is possibly TRBD1 (6 bases). The germline V gene has CDR1 SGDLS and CDR2 YYNGEE. This CDR3 comprises 15 residues. The V end lost 0 bases, the J end lost 8 bases, and 14 bases lay between the germline ends. The CDR3 DNA sequence: TGTGCCAGCAGCGTAGTGGGGGGGCGAGAAGAAAAACTGTTTTTT. Its protein product is CASSVVGGREEKLFF.

The chain has TRBV2 and TRBJ1-1; D unresolved. V lost 11 bases, J lost 0 bases, and 13 bases lay in between. CDR1 SNHLY and CDR2 FYNNEI come from the germline V gene. The CDR3 totals 13 residues. The CDR3 reads CAGQVYMNTEAFF. The CDR3 DNA is TGTGCCGGCCAAGTTTACATGAACACTGAAGCTTTCTTT.

The rearrangement links TRBV4-3 to TRBJ1-2, with TRBD1 matching 7 bases. CDR1 is LGHNA, CDR2 YSLEER, per germline. The CDR3 is 15 amino acids. The trim removed 0 bases at V and 7 bases at J, leaving 8 bases unmatched. CDR3 DNA sequence: TGCGCCAGCAGCCAAGATGGAACAGGGGAGCTTGGCTACACCTTC. Its translation: CASSQDGTGELGYTF.

The J gene is TRBJ2-7, the V gene TRBV7-2; maybe TRBD2 (6 bases). The CDR3 has 14 residues. V dropped 5 bases and J dropped 3 bases, with 14 bases sitting between them. Per the germline V gene, CDR1 is SGHTA and CDR2 is FQGNSA. CDR3: CASSPRPTSYEQYF. The CDR3, as DNA: TGTGCCAGCAGCCCGCGCCCGACTAGCTACGAGCAGTACTTC.

The rearrangement joins TRBV2 to TRBJ1-6, with D tentatively TRBD1 (5 bases). The length of the CDR3 is 14 residues. Trimming took off 6 bases at V and 5 bases at J, with 11 bases between the two ends. Germline CDR1 is SNHLY and CDR2 is FYNNEI. CDR3 bases: TGTGCCAGCAGGATGACAGTCAATAATTCACCCCTCCACTTT. Its protein product is CASRMTVNNSPLHF. The whole variable domain, remainder taken from reference TRBV2 and TRBJ1-6, is EPEVTQTPSHQVTQMGQEVILRCVPISNHLYFYWYRQILGQKVEFLVSFYNNEISEKSEIFDDQFSVERPDGSNFTLKIRSTKLEDSAMYFCASRMTVNNSPLHFGNGTRLTVT.

The chain combines TRBV5-1 with TRBJ1-1; 8 bases line up with TRBD1. The V segment lost 4 bases and the J segment 6 bases; nucleotides outside the gene matches: 5. The CDR3 is 13 residues long. CDR1 and CDR2 (germline): SGHRS, YFSETQ. CDR3: CASSMGQAPEAFF. The CDR3 coding sequence is TGCGCCAGCAGCATGGGACAGGCGCCTGAAGCTTTCTTT.

This chain links TRBV28 with TRBJ1-2; 7 positions match TRBD1. The CDR3 has 15 residues. Trimming at V came to 6 bases and at J to 4 bases, leaving 11 bases not matched to a gene. Per the germline V gene, CDR1 is MDHEN and CDR2 is SYDVKM. For the CDR3, the DNA is TGTGCCAGCAGACCACCGGGACAGCGTGTCTATGGCTACACCTTC. Translation: CASRPPGQRVYGYTF.

The chain couples TRBV7-2 to TRBJ2-7; D possibly corresponds to TRBD1 (6 bases). V lost 5 bases to trimming and J lost 5 bases, with 16 bases between them. CDR3 length equals 14 residues. Germline CDR1 and CDR2: SGHTA and FQGNSA. CDR3 amino acids: CASSPDSGHHEQYF. In DNA, the CDR3 is TGTGCCAGCAGCCCGGACAGCGGCCATCACGAGCAGTACTTC.

This chain connects TRBV29-1 to TRBJ1-2; 8 positions match TRBD1. The CDR3 spans 19 residues. J was trimmed by 8 bases and V by 0 bases; bases with no gene match: 23. Germline loops: CDR1 SQVTM, CDR2 ANQGSEA. The CDR3 loop reads CSVEDFGAVGQGVRIGYTF. CDR3 DNA sequence: TGCAGCGTTGAAGATTTTGGGGCCGTCGGACAGGGCGTGCGTATAGGCTACACCTTC.

This clone has just one count. The rearrangement uses TRBV7-3 and TRBJ2-1; tentative D call: TRBD2 (6 bases). V was shortened by 5 bases and J by 0 bases, with 11 bases between the two germline ends. The CDR3 covers 15 residues. Germline values: CDR1 SGHTA, CDR2 FQGTGA. CDR3: CASSLSGPSYNEQFF. CDR3 in DNA: TGTGCCAGCAGCCTGAGCGGGCCCTCCTACAATGAGCAGTTCTTC.

The chain joins TRBV5-8 to TRBJ2-1; perhaps TRBD2 as D (7 bases). With 4 bases removed from V and 8 bases from J, the gap between germline ends came to 22 bases. The CDR3 is 16 amino acids. CDR1 SGHTS and CDR2 YDEGEE come from the germline V gene. CDR3 nucleotides: TGTGCCAGCAGCCCGAGGGGGGGGACAATGGCCGATGAGCAGTTCTTC. Amino acid sequence: CASSPRGGTMADEQFF. Using reference TRBV5-8 and TRBJ2-1 for the parts outside the CDR3, the full variable domain is EAGVTQSPTHLIKTRGQQATLRCSPISGHTSVYWYQQALGLGLQFLLWYDEGEERNRGNFPPRFSGRQFPNYSSELNVNALELEDSALYLCASSPRGGTMADEQFFGPGTRLTVL.

The chain is built from TRBV7-8 and TRBJ1-3; D unclear. CDR1 is SGHVS, CDR2 FQNEAQ, per germline. The length of the CDR3 is 17 residues. The V gene lost 2 bases and the J gene lost 0 bases, with 14 bases spanning the gap. CDR3 in amino acids: CASSLLAVPGSGNTIYF. CDR3 bases: TGTGCCAGCAGCTTATTAGCGGTTCCGGGCTCTGGAAACACCATATATTTT.

The chain employs TRBV21-1 and TRBJ2-5; TRBD1, the D gene given by the table, was not confirmed from the DNA. TRBV21-1 represents a pseudogene. The length of the CDR3 is 17 residues. Here the CDR3 reads CASSKSDRVVSQETQYF. CDR3 sequence (DNA): TGTGCCAGCAGCAAATCGGACAGGGTCGTTTCTCAAGAGACCCAGTACTTC.

The chain is built from TRBV10-3 and TRBJ1-5, with D possibly matching TRBD1 (5 bases). The CDR3 covers 15 residues. The V end was cut by 3 bases, the J end by 7 bases, with 16 bases between. Per the germline V gene, CDR1 is ENHRY and CDR2 is SYGVKD. The CDR3: CAISDLLGGGQPQHF. In DNA, the CDR3 is TGTGCCATCAGTGACCTCCTCGGGGGGGGGCAGCCCCAGCATTTT.

This chain connects TRBV9 to TRBJ2-3, with 14 bases lining up with TRBD2. Trimming took 0 bases from V and 0 from J; bases not matched to a gene: 0. CDR1 and CDR2 (germline): SGDLS, YYNGEE. CDR3 size: 17 residues. In nucleotides, the CDR3 is TGTGCCAGCAGCGTAGGACTAGCGGGGGGGAGCACAGATACGCAGTATTTT. This encodes CASSVGLAGGSTDTQYF. Full variable domain (rest looked up from reference TRBV9 and TRBJ2-3): DSGVTQTPKHLITATGQRVTLRCSPRSGDLSVYWYQQSLDQGLQFLIQYYNGEERAKGNILERFSAQQFPDLHSELNLSSLELGDSALYFCASSVGLAGGSTDTQYFGPGTRLTVL.

This clone has only one observation. The V and J genes are TRBV5-6 and TRBJ2-1, with 11 bases lining up with TRBD2. J was trimmed by 8 bases and V by 2 bases; bases with no gene match: 6. The CDR3 has 15 amino acids. CDR1 and CDR2 from the germline V gene are SGHDT and YYEEEE. The CDR3 loop reads CASSFTTSGNDEQFF. The CDR3 nucleotides read TGTGCCAGCAGCTTTACGACTAGCGGGAACGATGAGCAGTTCTTC.

The V gene is TRBV5-4, the J gene TRBJ1-6; 9 nucleotides agree with TRBD1. This CDR3 region has 13 residues. From germline, CDR1 is SGHNT and CDR2 YYREEE (reference sequence). The junction had 8 bases not matched to a gene; V was cut back by 4 bases and J by 15 bases. The CDR3 bases are TGTGCCAGCAGCCTCAGGACAGGGGAGCTCCTCCACTTT. Protein: CASSLRTGELLHF.

The chain recombines TRBV5-1 with TRBJ1-1; 7 bases are a match to TRBD1. With 5 bases clipped from V and 3 bases from J, the junction kept 4 bases outside the gene matches. The CDR3 has 13 residues. Germline V gene lookup returns CDR1 SGHRS and CDR2 YFSETQ. The CDR3 bases are TGCGCCAGCAGGGTAACAGGGGACACTGAAGCTTTCTTT. Amino acid sequence: CASRVTGDTEAFF.

CDR3 coding DNA: TGTGCCAGCAGGCCTGCTGGGACACGGGGCCACGAGCAGTACTTC. Translation gives CASRPAGTRGHEQYF. V gene TRBV5-4 combines with J gene TRBJ2-7; TRBD1 is a possible D gene (6 bases). V was cut by 5 bases and J by 5 bases, with 20 bases left in between. The CDR3 contains 15 residues. The germline V gene has CDR1 SGHNT and CDR2 YYREEE (reference sequence).

The chain combines TRBV4-3 with TRBJ2-5; 7 bases are a match to TRBD1. CDR1 and CDR2 from the germline V gene are LGHNA and YSLEER. The CDR3 is 15 amino acids. V lost 3 bases, J lost 1 base, and 5 bases stayed unmatched. DNA of the CDR3: TGCGCCAGCAGCCACGCCACAGGGGTCCAAGAGACCCAGTACTTC. It yields the protein CASSHATGVQETQYF.

The gene calls are TRBV7-9 and TRBJ2-5; 7 nucleotides agree with TRBD2. The trim removed 1 base at V and 9 bases at J, leaving 8 bases unmatched. Per germline, CDR1 SEHNR and CDR2 FQNEAQ (reference sequence). The CDR3 extends over 14 amino acids. The DNA of the CDR3 is TGTGCCAGCAGCTTAGACCAGGCCCTAGCGGCCCAGTACTTC. Translating it yields CASSLDQALAAQYF.

The rearrangement uses TRBV7-3 and TRBJ2-2; TRBD1 agrees at 7 bases. J was trimmed by 1 base and V by 5 bases; bases with no gene match: 4. The CDR3 is 15 amino acids. CDR1 is SGHTA, CDR2 FQGTGA, per germline. CDR3 sequence (DNA): TGTGCCAGCAGCCTACAGGGGCGGAACACCGGGGAGCTGTTTTTT. Its translation: CASSLQGRNTGELFF.